The text below deals with one T cell receptor beta chain. With 0 bases clipped from V and 3 bases from J, the junction kept 7 bases outside the gene matches. The CDR3 length is 16 residues. Germline V gene sequence: CDR1 MNHEY, CDR2 SVGAGI. As handled by the study authors: Junction-only sequences without quality scores came from ImmunoSEQ, so filtering differed. The method was immunoSEQ multiplex PCR; TCRdb's version includes in-frame clones alone and lacks a portion of them. The V and J calls and clone size come from that table; D and trimming were worked out from the DNA. Of about 580,000 clones in the sample, roughly 98% were seen once. The data were obtained in a study of shared clonotypes between healthy human individuals. Positively selected for CCR7, the CD45RO-negative cells used as naive CD8 cells excluded terminally differentiated effector memory CD45RA+ cells. Donors comprised only Caucasian adults living in Nashville, Tennessee.

The sample taken for sequencing was naive CD8+ T cells sorted from blood. V gene TRBV6-5 combines with J gene TRBJ2-7; 8 nucleotides agree with TRBD1. This clonotype originated in a man younger than 45 in good health. The CDR3 DNA follows: TGTGCCAGCAGTTACTCGGCAGGGGGCCAGGTCTACGAGCAGTACTTC. Translating gives CASSYSAGGQVYEQYF.